The clone carrying this T cell receptor (beta chain) appeared many times. This sample was taken from a study of Graves' ophthalmopathy and Graves' hyperthyroidism. Amplifying from RNA transcripts, the study obtained TCR beta CDR3 regions. RT-PCR with HTBI primers came first, then second-round multiplex PCR. Via MiXCR, TCRdb re-called the multiplex PCR reads, giving one row per CDR3 protein. Counted here are approximately 160,000 distinct CDR3 sequences, around 39% occurring once; the ten biggest clones make up about 9.5%. This CDR3 contains 16 residues. Per the germline V gene, CDR1 is LNHNV and CDR2 is YYDKDF (reference sequence). Trimming took 0 bases from V and 5 from J, leaving 11 bases between them.

Sequenced sample: peripheral blood. The TCR was taken from a man aged 25 to 40 with Graves' ophthalmopathy. The chain uses TRBV15 and TRBJ2-6; D is uncertain. This CDR3 is CATSRDSADRANVLTF. In DNA, the CDR3 is TGTGCCACCAGCAGAGATTCGGCGGACCGGGCCAACGTCCTGACTTTC.